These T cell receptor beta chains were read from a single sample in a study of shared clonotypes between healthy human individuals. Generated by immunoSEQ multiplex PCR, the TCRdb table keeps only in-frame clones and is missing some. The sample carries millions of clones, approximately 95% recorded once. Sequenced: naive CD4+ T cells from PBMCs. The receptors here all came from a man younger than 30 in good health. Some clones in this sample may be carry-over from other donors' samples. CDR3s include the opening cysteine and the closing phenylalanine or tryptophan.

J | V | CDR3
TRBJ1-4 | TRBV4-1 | CASSQEPAGLPNEKLFF
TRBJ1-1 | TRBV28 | CASSPGSATAFF
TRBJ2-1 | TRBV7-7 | CASSPYTSGRAFEQFF
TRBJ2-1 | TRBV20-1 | CSATGQAEQFF
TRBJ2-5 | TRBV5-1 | CASSPAKGGWETQYF
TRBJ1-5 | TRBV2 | CASSRVDEPQHF
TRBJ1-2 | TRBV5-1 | CASRGTDNYVGTF
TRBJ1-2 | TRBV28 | CASNSGYYGYTF
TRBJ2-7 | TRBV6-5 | CASSHRGAYEQYF
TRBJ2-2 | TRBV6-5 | CASSSQIIGELFF
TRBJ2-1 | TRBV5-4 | CASSLGGLGTYNEQFF
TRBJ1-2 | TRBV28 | CASSLPQTYGYTF
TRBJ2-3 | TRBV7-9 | CASSLGLAGGTDTQYF
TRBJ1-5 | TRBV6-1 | CAVANSNQPQHF
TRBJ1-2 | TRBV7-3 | CASSWDRDLNGYTF
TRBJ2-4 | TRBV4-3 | CASSQAGQGSGKNIQYF
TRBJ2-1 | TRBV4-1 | CASSRGLAGGDSSYNEQFF
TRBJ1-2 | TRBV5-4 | CAFGTKTGDNYGYTF
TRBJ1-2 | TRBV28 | CASSRTGVYGYTF
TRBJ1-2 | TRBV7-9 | CASSLQGKTGYTF
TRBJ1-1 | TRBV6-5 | CASKPGRNTEAFF
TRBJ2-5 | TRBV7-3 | CASSLTGSGETQYF
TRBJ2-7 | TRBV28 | CASSGHGQGTYEQYF
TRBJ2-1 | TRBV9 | CASSAQTGSYNEQFF
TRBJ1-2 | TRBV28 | CASSFGYGYTF
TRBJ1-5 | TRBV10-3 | CAISESGSGGPQHF
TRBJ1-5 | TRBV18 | CASSPMAGEQPQHF
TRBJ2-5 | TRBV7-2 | CASSSGLAGRETQYF
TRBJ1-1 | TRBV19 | CASRWGLNTEAFF
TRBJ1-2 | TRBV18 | CASSPTGTGLGYGYTF
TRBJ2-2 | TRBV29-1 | CSVERGPGELFF
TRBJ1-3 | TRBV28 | CASSLRDTTGVGNTIYF
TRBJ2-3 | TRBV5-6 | CASSLRLNGRKDTQYF
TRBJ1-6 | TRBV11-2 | CASSAGLSPLHF
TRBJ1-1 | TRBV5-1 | CASSLLTAGNTEAFF
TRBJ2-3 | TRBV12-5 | CAITTLPDTQYF
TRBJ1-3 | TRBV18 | CASSFRTGSSGNTIYF
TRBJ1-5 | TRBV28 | CASSLPVGQPQHF
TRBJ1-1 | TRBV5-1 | CASSLADYTEAFF
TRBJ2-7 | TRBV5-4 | CASSWTSGRAEQYF
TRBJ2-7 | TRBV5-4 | CASRSAGSGYEQYF
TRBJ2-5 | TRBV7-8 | CASSLEAGGETQYF
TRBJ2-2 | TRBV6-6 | CASSSRPNTGELFF
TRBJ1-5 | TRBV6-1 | CASSERWVGDQPQHF
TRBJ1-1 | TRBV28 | CASTGGTEAFF
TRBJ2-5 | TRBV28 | CASVGSLLETQYF
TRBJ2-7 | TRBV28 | CAIHNTGQGHEQYF
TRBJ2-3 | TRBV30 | CAWGRVDTQYF
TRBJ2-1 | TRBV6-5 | CASSLPGQGKFF
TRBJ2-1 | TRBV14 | CASSPLTASNEQFF
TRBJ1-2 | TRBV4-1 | CASSQDRTRAYGYTF
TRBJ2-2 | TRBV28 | CASSSRTLNTGELFF
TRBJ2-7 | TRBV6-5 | CASSYQALSSYEQYF
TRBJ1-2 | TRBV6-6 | CASRRTLDSPYGYTF
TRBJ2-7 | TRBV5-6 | CASSLRLRGSFYEQYF
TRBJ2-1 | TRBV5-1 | CASRAGTGYNEQFF
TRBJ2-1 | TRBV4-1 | CASSERTSGDDEQFF
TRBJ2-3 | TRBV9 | CASSALARGADTQYF
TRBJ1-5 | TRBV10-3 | CAISETGQGRGQPQHF